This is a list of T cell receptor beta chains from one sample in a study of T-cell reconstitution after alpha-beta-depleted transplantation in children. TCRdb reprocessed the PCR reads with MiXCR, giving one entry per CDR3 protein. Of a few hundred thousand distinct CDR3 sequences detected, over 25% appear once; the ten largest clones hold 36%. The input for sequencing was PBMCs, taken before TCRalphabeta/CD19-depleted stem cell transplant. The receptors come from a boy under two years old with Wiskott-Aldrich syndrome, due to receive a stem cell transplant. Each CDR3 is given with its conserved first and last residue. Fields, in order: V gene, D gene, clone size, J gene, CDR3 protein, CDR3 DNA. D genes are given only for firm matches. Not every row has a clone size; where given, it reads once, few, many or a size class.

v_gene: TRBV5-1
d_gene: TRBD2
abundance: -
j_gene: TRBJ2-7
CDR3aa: CASSAGLANEQYF
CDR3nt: TGCGCCAGCAGTGCGGGACTAGCGAACGAGCAGTACTTC

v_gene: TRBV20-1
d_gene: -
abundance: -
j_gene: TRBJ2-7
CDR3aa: CSAREAAPLYEQYF
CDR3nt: TGCAGTGCTAGGGAGGCGGCCCCACTCTACGAGCAGTACTTC

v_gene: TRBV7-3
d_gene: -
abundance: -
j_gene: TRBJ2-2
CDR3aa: CASSNRPGGGELFF
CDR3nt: TGTGCCAGCAGTAATCGCCCGGGCGGCGGGGAGCTGTTTTTT

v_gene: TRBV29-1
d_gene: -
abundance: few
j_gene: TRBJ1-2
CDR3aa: CSVDAGYTF
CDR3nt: TGCAGCGTTGACGCTGGCTACACCTTC

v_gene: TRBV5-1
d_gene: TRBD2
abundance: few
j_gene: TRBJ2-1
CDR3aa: CASSPLAGGRDEQFF
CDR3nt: TGCGCCAGCAGCCCGTTAGCGGGAGGGCGGGATGAGCAGTTCTTC

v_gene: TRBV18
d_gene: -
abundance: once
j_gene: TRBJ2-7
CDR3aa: CASSPPVRSYEQYF
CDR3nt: TGTGCCAGCTCACCACCAGTGCGCTCCTACGAGCAGTACTTC

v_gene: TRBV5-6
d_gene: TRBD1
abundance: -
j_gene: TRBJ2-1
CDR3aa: CASSSKTGGYYNEQFF
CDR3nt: TGTGCCAGCAGCAGTAAGACAGGGGGCTACTACAATGAGCAGTTCTTC

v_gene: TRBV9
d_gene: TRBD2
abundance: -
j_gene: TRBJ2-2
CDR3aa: CASSARTSFTGELFF
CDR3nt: TGTGCCAGCAGCGCCCGGACTAGCTTCACCGGGGAGCTGTTTTTT

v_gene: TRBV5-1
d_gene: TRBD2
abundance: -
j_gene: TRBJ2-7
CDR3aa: CASSPPGLAGGGYEQYF
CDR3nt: TGCGCCAGCAGCCCCCCAGGACTAGCGGGAGGAGGGTACGAGCAGTACTTC

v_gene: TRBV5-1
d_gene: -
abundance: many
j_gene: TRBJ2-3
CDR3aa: CASSFEAQDTQYF
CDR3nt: TGCGCCAGCAGCTTTGAGGCACAAGATACGCAGTATTTT